This T cell receptor (beta chain) originates from a study of blood T cell repertoires in COVID-19. Study-level background: Sites across the United States, Italy and Spain contributed samples from acute and convalescent COVID-19. The analysed material was cDNA or gDNA that came from T cells, B-cell-depleted T cells, or PBMCs.

The CDR3 is made up of 14 amino acids. Trimming cost V 4 bases and J 4 bases, with 9 bases left between them. In germline, CDR1 is SGHRS, CDR2 YFSETQ. Methods used by the authors: Estimates of nucleated cell counts were drawn from the amplification of reference gene primers. Method: immunoSEQ multiplex PCR; TCRdb's copy keeps in-frame clones and lacks some. D and trimming were read from the DNA, whereas the V and J calls and clone size are those reported in that table. The repertoire holds 250,000 to 350,000 clones, around 90% seen once, with 0.94% in the top ten. The sequencing input was peripheral blood. This sequence originates from a woman aged 40 to 50 who had recovered from COVID-19. This rearrangement joins TRBV5-1 to TRBJ2-6, with D uncertain. The CDR3 reads CASSPLTGANVLTF. The CDR3 region has the DNA TGCGCCAGCAGCCCTCTGACAGGGGCCAACGTCCTGACTTTC.